This T cell receptor (beta chain) was captured by sequencing in a study of T cell responses to AZD1222 COVID-19 vaccine. General observations from the study: Clonal diversity may have been underestimated, and the donors were mostly white British, with more females than males. At study baseline, merely six AZD1222 recipients were seropositive.

CDR1 is SGDLS, CDR2 YYNGEE, per germline. The CDR3 is made up of 15 amino acids. Trimming removed 2 bases at V and 12 bases at J, with 18 bases between. A word on this clone: Its antigen remains unidentified.

TCRdb keeps only in-frame clones here, not all; method: immunoSEQ multiplex PCR. This table holds 110,000 or so clones, approximately 88% found once. The V call is TRBV9, the J call TRBJ1-6; possibly TRBD1 for D (6 bases). The TCR originated in an adult in good health. The sample was peripheral blood, taken on day 0 of MenACWY control vaccination. The CDR3 DNA sequence: TGTGCCAGCAGCGTGTCTCAGGGGCCTATTGGACCCCTCCACTTT. Translating gives CASSVSQGPIGPLHF. Looking up the rest from reference TRBV9 and TRBJ1-6 gives the full variable domain: DSGVTQTPKHLITATGQRVTLRCSPRSGDLSVYWYQQSLDQGLQFLIQYYNGEERAKGNILERFSAQQFPDLHSELNLSSLELGDSALYFCASSVSQGPIGPLHFGNGTRLTVT.